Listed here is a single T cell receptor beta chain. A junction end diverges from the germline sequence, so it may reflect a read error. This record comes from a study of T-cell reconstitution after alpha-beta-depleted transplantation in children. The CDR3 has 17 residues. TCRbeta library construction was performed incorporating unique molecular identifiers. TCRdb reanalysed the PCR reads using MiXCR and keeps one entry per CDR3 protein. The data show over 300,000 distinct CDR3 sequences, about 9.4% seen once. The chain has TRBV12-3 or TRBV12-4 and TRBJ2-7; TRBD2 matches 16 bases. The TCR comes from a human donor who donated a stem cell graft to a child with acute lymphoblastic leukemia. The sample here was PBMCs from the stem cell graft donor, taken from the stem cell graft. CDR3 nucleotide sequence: TGTGCCAGCAGTCAGGGACTAGCGGGAGGGCCCTCCCACGAGCAGTACTTC. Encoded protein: CASSQGLAGGPSHEQYF.